A single TCR beta chain is shown here with its context. The data were produced by immunoSEQ multiplex PCR, yet TCRdb's version contains in-frame clones alone and is incomplete. This table holds 90,000 to 100,000 clones, 90% to 97% found once. These data come from a study of technical replicates of blood from four donors. This TCR came from a human donor in good health. What was sequenced was T cells isolated from PBMCs.

The CDR3 spells CAISGLAYQETQYF. The DNA for the CDR3 is TGTGCCATCAGTGGACTAGCGTACCAAGAGACCCAGTACTTC. The chain couples TRBV10-3 to TRBJ2-5; TRBD2 agrees at 8 bases. V dropped 4 bases and J dropped 0; count of bases not matched to a gene: 1. The CDR3 length is 14 residues. Germline lookup yields CDR1 ENHRY and CDR2 SYGVKD.